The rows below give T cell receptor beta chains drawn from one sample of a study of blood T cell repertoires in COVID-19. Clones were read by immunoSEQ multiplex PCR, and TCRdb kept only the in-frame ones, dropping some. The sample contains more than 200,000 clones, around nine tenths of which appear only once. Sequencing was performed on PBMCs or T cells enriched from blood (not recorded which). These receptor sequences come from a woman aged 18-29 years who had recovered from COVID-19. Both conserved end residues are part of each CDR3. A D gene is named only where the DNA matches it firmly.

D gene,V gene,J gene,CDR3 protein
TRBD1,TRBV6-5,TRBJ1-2,CASRTGDYGYTF
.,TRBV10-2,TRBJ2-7,CASSPGLLSGEQYF
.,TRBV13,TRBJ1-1,CASSAKQENTEAFF
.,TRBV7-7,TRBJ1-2,CASSPQPGRQTRLSYGYTF
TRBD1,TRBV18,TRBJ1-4,CASSPGQTTEKLFF
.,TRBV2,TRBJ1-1,CASTLSPRGIGFF
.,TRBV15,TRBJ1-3,CATRDHSSGNTIYF
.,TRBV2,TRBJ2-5,CASSEAAGRETQYF
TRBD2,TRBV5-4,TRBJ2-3,CASSLGASGRPSTQYF
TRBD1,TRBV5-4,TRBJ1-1,CASSPTWTGRDTEAFF
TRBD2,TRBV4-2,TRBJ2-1,CASSHPLAGHNEQFF
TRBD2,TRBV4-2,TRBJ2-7,CASSQDSGGAYEQYF
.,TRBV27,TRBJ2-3,CASSSLTSTDTQYF
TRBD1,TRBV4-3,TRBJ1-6,CASSQAGQTLHF
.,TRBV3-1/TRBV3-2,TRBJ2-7,CASSQGSYWTVHGEQYF